Reported below is one TCR beta chain. Its antigen is still unknown. Regarding time point: cycle 4 day 1 (C4D1), after five to seven weeks of nivolumab. No patient escaped relapse after autologous stem cell transplantation, and brentuximab vedotin exposure varied. The germline V gene encodes CDR1 SNHLY and CDR2 FYNNEI. With V trimmed by 5 bases and J by 6 bases, 6 bases remained unmatched. The CDR3 length is 13 residues. This entry is derived from a study of PD-1 blockade in classical Hodgkin lymphoma. Study-level findings and limits: Unlike CD8+ TCR diversity, which did not rise significantly by C4D1, CD4+ TCR diversity did. Underlying causes for the observed repertoire differences were not defined, possibly disease activity or prior therapy. It was reported that newly diagnosed patients had less baseline TCR diversity than healthy donors. Some patients began nivolumab under 1 year after ASCT. These patients were excluded from later analyses.

Some clones are missing from TCRdb's copy, which holds only in-frame ones; the method was immunoSEQ multiplex PCR. The sample has about 47,000 clones, 90% seen once. The TCR was taken from a human donor with classical Hodgkin lymphoma. The genes are TRBV2 and TRBJ2-7; TRBD2 aligns across 8 bases. Source: peripheral blood mononuclear cells (PBMCs), taken before the fourth cycle of nivolumab. The CDR3 region is CASSTGLVIEQYF. In DNA, the CDR3 is TGTGCCAGCAGTACGGGACTAGTCATCGAGCAGTACTTC.